The 8 T cell receptor beta chains below all came from one sample that was sequenced in a study of cytotoxic CD8 clonotypes in ibrutinib-treated CLL. Sequencing used immunoSEQ multiplex PCR; TCRdb keeps in-frame clones, though not all of them. The sample contains some 150,000 clones, more than 75% of which appear only once. The sample here was PBMCs, taken after 24 months of ibrutinib treatment. Receptors originate from a human donor with chronic lymphocytic leukemia.

On this clone itself: A much larger clone differs by one base, so this may be a read error. The sample carries other DNA sequences with the same CDR3. This chain links TRBV5-1 with TRBJ1-2; D may be TRBD1 (5 bases). The CDR3 spans 13 residues. CDR1 is SGHRS, CDR2 YFSETQ, per germline. Trimming left V 4 bases short and J 4 bases short, with 11 bases between. For the CDR3, the DNA is TGCGCCAGCAGCCCGGGACGGCTCTATGGCTACACCTTC. It specifies CASSPGRLYGYTF.

J is TRBJ2-6 and V is TRBV2; D ambiguous. The CDR3 runs to 18 residues. Deletions cut 6 bases from V and 2 bases from J, with 20 bases between. Per the germline V gene, CDR1 is SNHLY and CDR2 is FYNNEI. The CDR3 sequence: CASRDAGIAFPGANVLTF. CDR3 bases: TGTGCCAGCAGGGATGCAGGTATAGCATTCCCTGGGGCCAACGTCCTGACTTTC.

This rearrangement joins TRBV13 to TRBJ2-7; no clear D. With 3 bases removed from V and 0 bases from J, the gap between germline ends came to 9 bases. Per the germline V gene, CDR1 is PRHDT and CDR2 is FYEKMQ (reference sequence). This CDR3 has 14 residues. For the CDR3, the DNA is TGTGCCAGCAGCTTGGAAGGGTCCTCCTACGAGCAGTACTTC. This translates into CASSLEGSSYEQYF.

In DNA form, the CDR3 reads TGTGCCAGCTCACCTGGGGGCTCCTACGAGCAGTACTTC. This gives the protein CASSPGGSYEQYF. The genes are TRBV18 and TRBJ2-7, with D possibly being TRBD1 or TRBD2 (5 bases each). The CDR3 loop spans 13 amino acids. Germline values: CDR1 KGHSH, CDR2 LQKENI. V was trimmed by 3 bases and J by 0 bases, leaving 6 bases between them.

The J gene is TRBJ2-7, the V gene TRBV5-5; D is ambiguous. The CDR3 spans 12 residues. Germline V gene data show CDR1 as SGHKS and CDR2 as YYEKEE (reference sequence). Trimming removed 0 bases at V and 4 bases at J, with 5 bases between. The CDR3 here is CASSLAEYEQYF. The CDR3 nucleotides read TGTGCCAGCAGCTTGGCCGAATACGAGCAGTACTTC.

The count of this clone is one. The chain links TRBV5-1 to TRBJ1-2; D might be TRBD1 (6 bases). V lost 3 bases, J lost 4 bases, and 10 bases lay in between. CDR1 is SGHRS, CDR2 YFSETQ, per germline. This CDR3 is built from 13 residues. The CDR3 sequence: CASSWTAAYGYTF. CDR3 DNA sequence: TGCGCCAGCAGCTGGACAGCCGCCTATGGCTACACCTTC. Looking up the rest from reference TRBV5-1 and TRBJ1-2 gives the full variable domain: KAGVTQTPRYLIKTRGQQVTLSCSPISGHRSVSWYQQTPGQGLQFLFEYFSETQRNKGNFPGRFSGRQFSNSRSEMNVSTLELGDSALYLCASSWTAAYGYTFGSGTRLTVV.

The chain recombines TRBV28 with TRBJ1-4; 8 bases fit TRBD1. Unmatched junction bases numbered 9, after V lost 5 bases and J lost 7 bases. The CDR3 runs 15 residues. Per germline, CDR1 MDHEN and CDR2 SYDVKM. The CDR3 is CASSPQGAEGEKLFF. CDR3 bases: TGTGCCAGCAGTCCCCAGGGGGCCGAAGGTGAAAAACTGTTTTTT.

The gene calls are TRBV11-2 and TRBJ2-7; D unresolved. Germline V gives CDR1 SGHAT, CDR2 FQNNGV. Trimming removed 3 bases at V and 3 bases at J, with 12 bases between. This CDR3 is built from 14 residues. DNA for the CDR3: TGTGCCAGCAGCTTCCGGGCCGGCCGCTACGAGCAGTACTTC. This translates into CASSFRAGRYEQYF.